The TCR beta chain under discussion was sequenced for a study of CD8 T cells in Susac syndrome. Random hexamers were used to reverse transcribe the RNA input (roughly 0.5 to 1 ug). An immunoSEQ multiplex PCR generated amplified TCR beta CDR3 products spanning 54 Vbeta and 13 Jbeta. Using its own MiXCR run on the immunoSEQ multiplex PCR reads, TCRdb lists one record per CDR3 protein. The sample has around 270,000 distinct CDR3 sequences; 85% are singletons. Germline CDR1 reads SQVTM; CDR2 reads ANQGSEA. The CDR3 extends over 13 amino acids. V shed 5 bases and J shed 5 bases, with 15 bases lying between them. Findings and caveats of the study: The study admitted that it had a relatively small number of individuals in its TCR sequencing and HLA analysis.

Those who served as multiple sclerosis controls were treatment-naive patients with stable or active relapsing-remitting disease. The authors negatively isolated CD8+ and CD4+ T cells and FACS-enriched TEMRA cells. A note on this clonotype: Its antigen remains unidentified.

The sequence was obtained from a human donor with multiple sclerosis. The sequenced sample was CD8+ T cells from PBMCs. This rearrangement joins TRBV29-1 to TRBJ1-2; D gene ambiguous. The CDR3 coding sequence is TGCAGCGTTAGGACGGGGATGGGGTATGGCTACACCTTC. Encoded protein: CSVRTGMGYGYTF.